These 24 T cell receptor beta chains were all obtained from the same sample, sequenced in a study of T-cell reconstitution after alpha-beta-depleted transplantation in children. Unique molecular identifiers were used to barcode this TCRbeta library. TCRdb re-called the PCR reads through MiXCR, storing one row per CDR3 protein. The table has about 830,000 distinct CDR3 sequences, under 20% seen once. The sample consisted of PBMCs, mostly from graft donor cells, taken 360 days after TCRalphabeta/CD19-depleted stem cell transplant. These receptors originate from a male patient aged 5 to 17 who had a stem cell transplant for acute lymphoblastic leukemia, so the T cells may come from the graft donor.

The V gene is TRBV6-1, the J gene TRBJ2-2; D gene uncertain. The CDR3 length is 16 residues. The germline V and J ends were trimmed by 6 bases and 0 bases, with 14 bases remaining between them. Per the germline V gene, CDR1 is MNHNS and CDR2 is SASEGT. In DNA, the CDR3 is TGTGCCAGCAGGGCCTCAGTAGGCGCGAACACCGGGGAGCTGTTTTTT. Translated, it gives CASRASVGANTGELFF.

The gene calls are TRBV6-5 and TRBJ2-7; a weak D match, TRBD1 (6 bases). Germline-derived CDR1 and CDR2 are MNHEY and SVGAGI. This CDR3 is built from 15 residues. Trimming removed 0 bases from V and 2 bases from J, with 11 bases in between. The CDR3 here is CASSYSWGPTYEQYF. CDR3 DNA: TGTGCCAGCAGTTACTCGTGGGGGCCTACCTACGAGCAGTACTTC.

There are a few counts of this clonotype. This chain links TRBV11-2 with TRBJ2-3; D is unclear. The V and J ends lost 3 bases and 8 bases respectively, with 15 bases between them. This CDR3 region has 14 residues. Germline V CDR1 and CDR2: SGHAT, FQNNGV. The CDR3 region is CASSFVQLAVTQYF. CDR3 sequence (DNA): TGTGCCAGCAGCTTCGTCCAACTGGCAGTTACGCAGTATTTT.

V usage is TRBV9 and J usage is TRBJ2-7, with 9 bases that match TRBD1. The CDR3 has 14 amino acids. CDR1 and CDR2 from the germline V gene are SGDLS and YYNGEE. The V segment lost 0 bases and the J segment 2 bases; nucleotides outside the gene matches: 0. The CDR3: CASSVDRGPYEQYF. CDR3 DNA sequence: TGTGCCAGCAGCGTAGACAGGGGGCCCTACGAGCAGTACTTC.

The rearrangement links TRBV25-1 to TRBJ2-7; 12 nucleotides match TRBD2. The trim removed 3 bases at V and 6 bases at J, leaving 12 bases unmatched. The CDR3 runs 17 residues. In germline, CDR1 is MGHDK, CDR2 SYGVNS. CDR3 DNA: TGTGCCAGCAGTGATCCCCAGCTAGCGGGAGGGCCTAGCGAGCAGTACTTC. This encodes CASSDPQLAGGPSEQYF.

This chain joins TRBV20-1 and TRBJ2-7; weak D call: TRBD2 (5 bases). This CDR3 is 16 amino acids long. CDR1 and CDR2 (germline): DFQATT, SNEGSKA (reference sequence). V was shortened by 3 bases and J by 5 bases, with 23 bases between the two germline ends. The DNA for the CDR3 is TGCAGTGCTAGGGCCTTACAAAGTTTTCTAGCCCACGAGCAGTACTTC. Its translation: CSARALQSFLAHEQYF.

This rearrangement joins TRBV6-4 to TRBJ1-5, with 7 bases identical to TRBD1. This CDR3 has 13 residues. Germline CDR1 is MRHNA and CDR2 is SNTAGT. Trimming cost V 6 bases and J 7 bases; bases outside gene matches: 6. Here the CDR3 reads CASSRDRSQPQHF. The CDR3 DNA reads as TGTGCCAGCAGCCGGGACAGATCACAGCCCCAGCATTTT.

This clonotype has a handful of counts. This rearrangement joins TRBV9 to TRBJ2-3; 7 bases align to TRBD2. Germline CDR1 reads SGDLS; CDR2 reads YYNGEE. Trimming removed 4 bases from V and 4 bases from J; junction bases left unmatched: 3. CDR3 length: 13 residues. In DNA form, the CDR3 reads TGTGCCAGCAGCTCACGGGAGGCAGATACGCAGTATTTT. It specifies CASSSREADTQYF.

This clonotype was counted once. The chain links TRBV7-3 to TRBJ2-3; unclear D gene. Trimming cost V 4 bases and J 2 bases, with 7 bases left between them. The CDR3 totals 13 residues. Germline CDR1 reads SGHTA; CDR2 reads FQGTGA. The DNA for the CDR3 is TGTGCCAGCAGCTACCCGAACACAGATACGCAGTATTTT. Amino acid sequence: CASSYPNTDTQYF.

This sequence joins TRBV19 and TRBJ2-7; 10 bases agree with TRBD1. Germline lookup yields CDR1 LNHDA and CDR2 SQIVND (reference sequence). The CDR3 is 15 residues long. V lost 5 bases and J lost 2; bases outside the gene matches: 6. The CDR3 here is CASSARGQGAYEQYF. CDR3 in DNA: TGTGCCAGTAGTGCCCGTGGACAGGGGGCCTACGAGCAGTACTTC.

This clonotype was seen at least ten times. V usage is TRBV7-9 and J usage is TRBJ2-3; TRBD2 agrees at 15 bases. The CDR3 covers 17 residues. The junction had 8 bases not matched to a gene; V was cut back by 5 bases and J by 5 bases. Germline V gene lookup returns CDR1 SEHNR and CDR2 FQNEAQ (reference sequence). CDR3 amino acids: CASSAGLAGGGGDTQYF. The CDR3 DNA reads as TGTGCCAGCAGCGCGGGACTAGCGGGAGGAGGAGGAGATACGCAGTATTTT.

This clonotype occurred a few times. The chain employs TRBV7-6 and TRBJ2-3; TRBD2 matches at 14 bases. The length of the CDR3 is 17 residues. Germline V lookup: CDR1 SGHVS, CDR2 FNYEAQ. The junction had 9 bases not matched to a gene; V was cut back by 5 bases and J by 5 bases. Here the CDR3 reads CASSPRTSGRRLDTQYF. The DNA of the CDR3 is TGTGCCAGCAGCCCCCGGACTAGCGGGAGGCGGCTAGATACGCAGTATTTT.

This clonotype was seen more than once but under ten times. The chain recombines TRBV5-1 with TRBJ1-1; 8 bases are shared with TRBD1. The germline gives CDR1 SGHRS, CDR2 YFSETQ. The CDR3 is 17 residues long. V trimming: 0 bases; J trimming: 3 bases; junction bases outside the gene matches: 10. The CDR3 region is CASSLVQGAKGDTEAFF. CDR3 sequence (DNA): TGCGCCAGCAGCTTGGTGCAGGGGGCGAAGGGGGACACTGAAGCTTTCTTT.

The chain carries TRBV29-1 and TRBJ2-1, with D perhaps matching TRBD1 (5 bases). This CDR3 comprises 16 residues. Trimming stripped 1 base from V and 6 bases from J, with 19 bases between. Germline-derived CDR1 and CDR2 are SQVTM and ANQGSEA. The CDR3 nucleotides are TGCAGCGTTGAAGGGACACCCTTCTTGGCCCTCAATGAGCAGTTCTTC. This translates into CSVEGTPFLALNEQFF.

This clonotype appeared many times. V gene TRBV5-1 combines with J gene TRBJ2-7; possible D gene TRBD2, 5 bases. V was shortened by 2 bases and J by 2 bases, with 8 bases between the two germline ends. The germline gives CDR1 SGHRS, CDR2 YFSETQ. This CDR3 is built from 13 residues. CDR3: CASSLEGTYEQYF. CDR3 nucleotides: TGCGCCAGCAGCTTAGAGGGTACCTACGAGCAGTACTTC.

This clonotype came up a few times. The chain combines TRBV7-2 with TRBJ2-1; a possible D gene is TRBD2 (6 bases). V gave up 6 bases and J gave up 3 bases, with 15 bases separating them. Germline CDR1 is SGHTA and CDR2 is FQGNSA. The CDR3 has 15 residues. The CDR3 loop is CASSVGLASYNEQFF. CDR3 bases: TGTGCCAGCAGTGTTGGGCTAGCGAGCTACAATGAGCAGTTCTTC.

The rearrangement uses TRBV29-1 and TRBJ2-7; D may correspond to TRBD1 or TRBD2 (6 bases each). The CDR3 length is 13 residues. The V gene's germline CDR1 is SQVTM and CDR2 ANQGSEA. The CDR3 protein is CPFARGRSYEQYF. The DNA for the CDR3 is TGCCCCTTTGCCCGGGGGCGATCCTACGAGCAGTACTTC.

The chain has TRBV11-2 and TRBJ2-6, with D tentatively TRBD2 (6 bases). This CDR3 region has 17 residues. Trimming left V 3 bases short and J 1 base short, with 13 bases between. From germline, CDR1 is SGHAT and CDR2 FQNNGV. The CDR3 is CASSFRAGSSGANVLTF. CDR3 DNA sequence: TGTGCCAGCAGCTTCAGAGCCGGGAGTTCTGGGGCCAACGTCCTGACTTTC. Using reference TRBV11-2 and TRBJ2-6 for the parts outside the CDR3, the full variable domain is EAGVAQSPRYKIIEKRQSVAFWCNPISGHATLYWYQQILGQGPKLLIQFQNNGVVDDSQLPKDRFSAERLKGVDSTLKIQPAKLEDSAVYLCASSFRAGSSGANVLTFGAGSRLTVL.

This clonotype was detected a few times. V is TRBV12-3 or TRBV12-4 and J is TRBJ1-1, with a weak D call TRBD1 (5 bases). V was clipped by 4 bases and J by 6 bases, with 9 bases between them. The CDR3 runs 12 residues. In DNA, the CDR3 is TGTGCCAGCAGTTCAGGGTGGTCTGAAGCTTTCTTT. This sequence encodes CASSSGWSEAFF.

V gene TRBV7-3 combines with J gene TRBJ1-1, with D perhaps TRBD1 (5 bases). Trimming stripped 5 bases from V and 1 base from J, with 11 bases between. The CDR3 contains 14 residues. CDR1 and CDR2 from the germline V gene are SGHTA and FQGTGA. The CDR3 DNA is TGTGCCAGCAGCCCCACGCAGGGGAACACTGAAGCTTTCTTT. This encodes CASSPTQGNTEAFF.

This clonotype came up a few times. The gene calls are TRBV2 and TRBJ1-1; 10 bases are a match to TRBD1. The CDR3 has 17 residues. Germline V gene data show CDR1 as SNHLY and CDR2 as FYNNEI. Trimming at V came to 4 bases and at J to 4 bases, leaving 12 bases not matched to a gene. CDR3 DNA sequence: TGTGCCAGCAGTGGGGGACAGGGGACGCGATGGGCCACTGAAGCTTTCTTT. Its protein is CASSGGQGTRWATEAFF.

The chain is built from TRBV5-1 and TRBJ2-7; TRBD1 matches at 9 bases. Germline V gene lookup returns CDR1 SGHRS and CDR2 YFSETQ. There are 15 residues in the CDR3. Germline trimming cut 6 bases from V and 7 bases from J; bases unmatched to any gene: 14. The CDR3 sequence is CASNRLQGAVGEQYF. The CDR3 DNA sequence: TGCGCCAGCAACAGATTACAGGGGGCTGTCGGGGAGCAGTACTTC.

This clonotype was observed many times. J is TRBJ1-5 and V is TRBV15, with unresolved D. The CDR3 contains 15 residues. Between the trimmed V and J ends, which lost 5 bases and 11 bases, there was a span of 22 bases. The germline CDR1 and CDR2 sequences are LNHNV and YYDKDF (reference sequence). CDR3 DNA: TGTGCCACCAGCCGCAGCGGCAGTTCGGTACAGTCCCAGCATTTT. As protein: CATSRSGSSVQSQHF.

The chain is built from TRBV20-1 and TRBJ2-7; perhaps TRBD2 as D (7 bases). The germline gives CDR1 DFQATT, CDR2 SNEGSKA (reference sequence). This CDR3 spans 13 amino acids. V lost 5 bases to trimming and J lost 3 bases, with 14 bases between them. This chain's CDR3 is CSAGGAVSYEQYF. The CDR3 DNA is TGCAGTGCTGGGGGGGCGGTCAGCTACGAGCAGTACTTC.